This TCR beta chain was identified in a study of read filtering for tumor transcriptome and immune sequencing. Across the study: Among patients, roughly 17 were male and 14 female, aged about 45 to 80 (mean about 70).

Molecular barcoded adaptors covering alpha/delta and beta/gamma chains were used on 400 to 450 ng RNA. Each CDR3 protein is one row after TCRdb ran MiXCR on the reads. Among 35,000 to 55,000 distinct CDR3 sequences listed, roughly 12% were seen once. Bone marrow was sampled from every patient at the time of active disease. V was shortened by 0 bases and J by 1 base, with 7 bases between the two germline ends. CDR1 is SGHAT, CDR2 FQNNGV, per germline. The CDR3 runs 15 residues. The rearrangement uses TRBV11-2 and TRBJ1-5; D perhaps matches TRBD1 (5 bases). The sequence was obtained from a donor aged 40 or older with multiple myeloma. Sequenced input: a population of CD138-negative cells sorted from bone marrow. DNA for the CDR3: TGTGCCAGCAGCTTAGAAGCAGGGAGCAATCAGCCCCAGCATTTT. Translated: CASSLEAGSNQPQHF.